The rows below give T cell receptor beta chains drawn from one sample of a study of T cells after yellow fever vaccination. TCRdb re-called the 5' RACE reads with MiXCR, one entry per CDR3 protein. Of about 85,000 distinct CDR3 sequences in the sample, about 14% are singletons; the top ten hold roughly 25%. Source: CD8+ T cells not binding an NS4B(214-222) dextramer, sorted from PBMCs, taken about 21 days after the first yellow fever vaccination. The receptor source for this set is a man younger than 35 who received the YFV17D yellow fever vaccine. Each CDR3 is given with its conserved first and last residue. Fields, in order: J gene, clone size, V gene, CDR3 protein. Clone sizes are given selectively: once, few, many, or a class where the clone is expanded.

>TRBJ2-5|-|TRBV7-9
CASSRQGPLQETQYF
>TRBJ2-5|-|TRBV4-3
CASSQDGGGLQETQYF
>TRBJ2-1|few|TRBV3-1
CASSPTRASYNEQFF
>TRBJ2-3|-|TRBV7-8
CASSRAGVTDTQYF
>TRBJ2-3|-|TRBV19
CASSMGGASTDTQYF
>TRBJ2-1|many|TRBV6-1
CASSEMAGNEQFF
>TRBJ2-1|-|TRBV6-2/TRBV6-3
CASSSTNVPGGKQFF
>TRBJ1-1|few|TRBV7-2
CASSLQGGRVRTEAFF
>TRBJ2-1|-|TRBV4-1
CASSQPDWGLLNEQFF
>TRBJ2-2|-|TRBV27
CASSPRGGGIGELFF
>TRBJ2-2|few|TRBV12-3/TRBV12-4
CAQNSEFTGELFF
>TRBJ2-1|-|TRBV4-2
CASSQRTAGNEQFF
>TRBJ1-5|few|TRBV27
CASTGPGPNQPQHF
>TRBJ1-2|-|TRBV12-3/TRBV12-4
CASTEGQGGGYGYTF
>TRBJ2-3|few|TRBV11-3
CASSLEGTGDTDTQYF
>TRBJ2-2|few|TRBV11-2
CASSLSRDRNTGELFF
>TRBJ2-1|-|TRBV7-6
CASSLVWGGPYNEQFF
>TRBJ1-1|few|TRBV12-3/TRBV12-4
CASSLATGAFF
>TRBJ2-7|-|TRBV9
CASSVGDYEQYF
>TRBJ1-1|few|TRBV2
CASSETVVNTEAFF
>TRBJ1-4|-|TRBV12-3/TRBV12-4
CASSSSTASRVMFF
>TRBJ2-6|-|TRBV9
CASSVARDRALSGANVLTF
>TRBJ2-2|few|TRBV20-1
CSARAPLDGGQNTGELFF
>TRBJ1-1|few|TRBV15
CATSRDRNTEAFF
>TRBJ2-5|few|TRBV28
CASSLLAGPETQYF
>TRBJ2-2|-|TRBV4-3
CASSQDTGPGGELFF
>TRBJ2-2|-|TRBV4-1
CASSQFGDTGELFF
>TRBJ2-3|few|TRBV7-9
CASRTSRAEDTQYF
>TRBJ2-3|-|TRBV5-4
CASSFLGGGATDTQYF
>TRBJ2-3|-|TRBV3-1
CASSQYAYNQYF
>TRBJ2-7|few|TRBV15
CATSRDDGGSSYEQYF
>TRBJ2-1|few|TRBV7-2
CASSLWDRGYNEQFF
>TRBJ1-5|few|TRBV10-2
CASSEPPNQPQHF
>TRBJ2-3|-|TRBV4-3
CASSQGTGTDTQYF
>TRBJ1-1|-|TRBV12-3/TRBV12-4
CASSLWQGSFEAFF
>TRBJ2-1|-|TRBV14
CASSQDRWTGGSNEQFF
>TRBJ2-1|few|TRBV11-1
CASSTTARGQGAKTDEQFF
>TRBJ2-1|-|TRBV7-6
CASSGPGQGNDEQFF
>TRBJ2-1|-|TRBV4-1
CASSQAGSRNEQFF
>TRBJ2-1|-|TRBV4-3
CASSQDRVGVLEQFF
>TRBJ2-5|-|TRBV5-1
CASSLYAGGTGETQYF